This TCR beta chain was recorded in a study of blood T cell repertoires in COVID-19. Overall study context: The analysed material was cDNA or gDNA that came from T cells, B-cell-depleted T cells, or PBMCs.

Under the authors' procedure: Using reference gene primer amplification, nucleated cell counts were estimated. Method: immunoSEQ multiplex PCR; TCRdb's copy keeps in-frame clones and lacks some. D and trimming come from the DNA, and the V and J calls and clone size come from that table. The sample gives a few hundred thousand clones, approximately 85% of which show up once; around 7.8% is in the top ten. V was trimmed by 7 bases and J by 7 bases, leaving 20 bases between them. This CDR3 contains 14 residues. Germline V gene lookup returns CDR1 ENHRY and CDR2 SYGVKD. Sequences were obtained from peripheral blood. The chain is built from TRBV10-3 and TRBJ2-7; tentative D call: TRBD2 (7 bases). This receptor was taken from a human donor in a cohort sampled during active COVID-19. The DNA of the CDR3 is TGTGCCATCACCGAGGGGGGGATCCTAAGGGAGCAGTACTTC. Translation gives CAITEGGILREQYF.